This T cell receptor (beta chain) came from a study of blood T cell repertoires in COVID-19. Profiling relied on immunoSEQ multiplex PCR, and the TCRdb table lists in-frame clones only, not all of them. The table shows 250,000 to 300,000 clones, with 70% to 80% occurring only once. Germline CDR1 SGDLS, CDR2 YYNGEE. Deletions cut 4 bases from V and 6 bases from J, with 13 bases between. CDR3 size: 14 residues. The source is a woman of 80 years or more with acute or convalescent COVID-19. The specimen was peripheral blood. The genes are TRBV9 and TRBJ2-2; the D gene is possibly TRBD1 (5 bases). This chain's CDR3 is CASSPWNRPGELFF. The CDR3 DNA reads TGTGCCAGCAGCCCCTGGAACAGGCCCGGGGAGCTGTTTTTT.